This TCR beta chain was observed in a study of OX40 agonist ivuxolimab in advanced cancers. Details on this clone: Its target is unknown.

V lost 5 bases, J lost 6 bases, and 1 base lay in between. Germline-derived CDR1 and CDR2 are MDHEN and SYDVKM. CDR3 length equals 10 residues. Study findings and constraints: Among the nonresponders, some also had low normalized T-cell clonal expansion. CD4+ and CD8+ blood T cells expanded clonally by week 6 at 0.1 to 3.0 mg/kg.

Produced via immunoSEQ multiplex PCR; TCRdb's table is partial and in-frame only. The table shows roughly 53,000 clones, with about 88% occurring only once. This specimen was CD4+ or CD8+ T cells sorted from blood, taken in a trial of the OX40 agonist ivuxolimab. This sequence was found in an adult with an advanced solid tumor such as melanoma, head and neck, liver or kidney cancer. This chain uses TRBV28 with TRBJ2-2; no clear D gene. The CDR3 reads CASSAGELFF. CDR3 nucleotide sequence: TGTGCCAGCAGTGCCGGGGAGCTGTTTTTT. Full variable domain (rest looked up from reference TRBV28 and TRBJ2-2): DVKVTQSSRYLVKRTGEKVFLECVQDMDHENMFWYRQDPGLGLRLIYFSYDVKMKEKGDIPEGYSVSREKKERFSLILESASTNQTSMYLCASSAGELFFGEGSRLTVL.